A selection of T cell receptor beta chains follows, all from one sample in a study of blood T cell repertoires in COVID-19. Sequenced by immunoSEQ multiplex PCR; TCRdb stores in-frame clones only, minus some. This sample yields fewer than 80,000 clones, of which around 90% are seen a single time; approximately 9.7% belongs to the top ten. Sequencing was performed on peripheral blood. These receptors were obtained from a human donor in a cohort sampled during active COVID-19. Each CDR3 is given without its conserved first and last residue.

j_call	v_call	cdr3_aa
TRBJ2-6	TRBV3-1/TRBV3-2	ASSQDPGANVLT
TRBJ2-7	TRBV7-2	ASSTGVLAEQY
TRBJ2-7	TRBV19	ASSPGTSGSYEQY
TRBJ1-2	TRBV7-9	ASSLDSDYGYT
TRBJ1-1	TRBV10-3	AISELRVDRGNTEAF
TRBJ2-3	TRBV9	ASSLSSSLAGLY
TRBJ1-1	TRBV6-1	ASSEGRGYLNTEAF
TRBJ1-2	TRBV19	ASSTSGAEGYGYT
TRBJ2-7	TRBV30	AWSFLRGEQY
TRBJ2-1	TRBV6-4	ASSDPDRVAYNEQF
TRBJ1-4	TRBV15	ATSRDRESNEKLF
TRBJ2-3	TRBV5-4	ASSLDYRDTQY
TRBJ1-1	TRBV19	ASSIRTGGENTEAF
TRBJ2-3	TRBV18	ASSPLDSAIRVQY
TRBJ2-1	TRBV2	ASSESPSGNYNEQF
TRBJ2-7	TRBV28	ASSVPQGYEQY
TRBJ2-7	TRBV10-3	AISASGSSYEQY
TRBJ2-3	TRBV27	ASSFLDRGSDTQY
TRBJ2-7	TRBV6-1	ASSDPGTPYYEQY
TRBJ2-5	TRBV4-1	ASSQWGAGGSETQY
TRBJ1-3	TRBV7-2	ASSSGTGSGRNTIY
TRBJ2-3	TRBV15	ATSRRERGSQY
TRBJ2-1	TRBV28	ASRTESSYNEQF
TRBJ2-7	TRBV7-9	ASSLAATGPFEQY
TRBJ1-2	TRBV7-6	ASSLRSRGGPGANYGYT
TRBJ2-3	TRBV7-6	ASSARESSGAPPDTQY
TRBJ1-4	TRBV7-2	ASSLAGTGFGEKLF
TRBJ2-2	TRBV24-1	ATSDEDQGGELF
TRBJ1-6	TRBV2	ASSRDSTYNSPLH
TRBJ2-5	TRBV19	ASSIGLRETQY
TRBJ2-7	TRBV7-9	ARVIKRELKYGSYEQY
TRBJ1-5	TRBV5-1	ASSLGQENQPQH
TRBJ2-1	TRBV7-3	ASSLIRGGPNEQF
TRBJ2-2	TRBV11-2	ASSLGDRILASTGELF
TRBJ2-3	TRBV6-5	ASTHGRVTDTQY
TRBJ2-2	TRBV6-4	ASSFSGGDTGELF
TRBJ1-1	TRBV6-5	ALAGQVNTEAF
TRBJ1-5	TRBV30	AWSAGGRDQPQH
TRBJ2-1	TRBV3-1/TRBV3-2	ASSPDRGNEQF
TRBJ2-1	TRBV14	ASSQQGALGNEQF
TRBJ2-2	TRBV9	ASSTNRVTGELF
TRBJ1-6	TRBV27	ASSLQTGVNSPLH
TRBJ2-1	TRBV5-1	ASSLSTGPNYGEQF
TRBJ1-2	TRBV7-8	ASNPGGQANYGYT
TRBJ2-1	TRBV5-4	ASSPDNRGNEQF
TRBJ2-1	TRBV7-6	ASSPWTGLYNEQF
TRBJ2-5	TRBV24-1	ATSDAGHQETQY
TRBJ2-1	TRBV7-9	ASSLSGYGFSYNEQF
TRBJ2-7	TRBV5-4	ASSLASSSSHYEQY
TRBJ1-1	TRBV6-1	ASSDPGHRAEAF
TRBJ1-1	TRBV6-5	ASRNGGTEAF
TRBJ2-5	TRBV5-4	ASSPSSPDGKAQY
TRBJ2-7	TRBV5-1	ASSLQGAYEQY
TRBJ1-1	TRBV6-5	ASTRTRYTEAF
TRBJ1-4	TRBV18	ASSSATNEKLF
TRBJ2-1	TRBV11-2	ASTRASNEQF
TRBJ1-4	TRBV18	ASSPGTREKLF